These 18 T cell receptor beta chains came from one sample sequenced in a study of blood T cell repertoires in COVID-19. TCRdb keeps only in-frame clones here, not all; method: immunoSEQ multiplex PCR. The sample includes 150,000 to 200,000 clones, around four fifths of them seen just once. The sample was peripheral blood. The receptor set was obtained from a man between 65 and 85 years old who had recovered from COVID-19.

This sequence joins TRBV6-5 and TRBJ2-3; 7 bases line up with TRBD1. J was trimmed by 6 bases and V by 6 bases; bases with no gene match: 9. Germline V lookup: CDR1 MNHEY, CDR2 SVGAGI. This CDR3 spans 14 amino acids. CDR3 loop: CASSKRQGFDTQYF. Here the CDR3 DNA reads TGTGCCAGCAGCAAAAGACAGGGTTTTGATACGCAGTATTTT.

This chain connects TRBV6-5 to TRBJ1-4; perhaps TRBD1 as D (6 bases). The germline CDR1 and CDR2 sequences are MNHEY and SVGAGI. This CDR3 contains 12 residues. The CDR3 coding sequence is TGTGCGGGGGGGCGGCATAATGAAAAACTGTTTTTT. Its translation: CAGGRHNEKLFF.

This sequence joins TRBV28 and TRBJ1-1; 8 bases align to TRBD1. The trim removed 4 bases at V and 1 base at J, leaving 5 bases unmatched. The CDR3 has 15 residues. Germline assignment: CDR1 MDHEN and CDR2 SYDVKM. The CDR3 sequence: CASSSGQGGNTEAFF. CDR3 coding DNA: TGTGCCAGCAGTTCAGGACAGGGAGGGAACACTGAAGCTTTCTTT.

The sample holds a few counts of this clone. V gene TRBV2 combines with J gene TRBJ2-1; the match to TRBD2 covers 9 bases. The V and J ends lost 3 bases and 6 bases, in that order; junction bases with no gene match: 6. The CDR3 runs to 15 residues. Germline CDR1 reads SNHLY; CDR2 reads FYNNEI. The chain's CDR3 is CASSDAGGPFNEQFF. The CDR3 nucleotides are TGTGCCAGCAGTGACGCGGGAGGGCCGTTCAATGAGCAGTTCTTC.

The sample holds one count of this clone. This chain links TRBV5-8 with TRBJ1-2, with D possibly being TRBD1 (5 bases). The CDR3 runs 15 residues. V shed 2 bases and J shed 0 bases, with 11 bases lying between them. Germline assignment: CDR1 SGHTS and CDR2 YDEGEE. CDR3 coding DNA: TGTGCCAGCAGCTTCCAGGACATCTCTAACTATGGCTACACCTTC. This sequence encodes CASSFQDISNYGYTF.

Turning to this clone: A junction boundary mismatches the germline segment, possibly from a read error. The V gene is TRBV11-2, the J gene TRBJ2-7; no reliable D call. The CDR3 covers 12 residues. Germline values: CDR1 SGHAT, CDR2 FQNNGV. The CDR3 region is CASSIDLVLQYF. CDR3 DNA sequence: TGTGCCAGCAGCATAGATCTTGTCCTGCAGTACTTC.

The V call is TRBV4-3, the J call TRBJ1-2; D is ambiguous. The CDR3 consists of 15 residues. Germline V gene lookup returns CDR1 LGHNA and CDR2 YSLEER. V was cut by 0 bases and J by 0 bases, with 8 bases left in between. The CDR3 DNA is TGCGCCAGCAGCCAAGACGGGAACGCTAACTATGGCTACACCTTC. It is translated as CASSQDGNANYGYTF.

The chain links TRBV3-1 (or the pseudogene TRBV3-2) to TRBJ2-1, with TRBD2 matching 8 bases. CDR3 length: 15 amino acids. The germline V gene has CDR1 LGHDT and CDR2 YNNKEL (reference sequence). Trimming removed 3 bases from V and 1 base from J; junction bases left unmatched: 2. CDR3 loop: CASSQVAGSYNEQFF. The CDR3 DNA reads as TGTGCCAGCAGCCAGGTAGCGGGGTCCTACAATGAGCAGTTCTTC.

V gene TRBV15 combines with J gene TRBJ1-5; 8 bases agree with TRBD1. Germline CDR1 and CDR2: LNHNV and YYDKDF (reference sequence). After removal of 5 bases from V and 6 bases from J, the junction contained 9 bases not matched to a gene. The CDR3 sequence is 15 residues long. The CDR3 sequence is CATSPGTGSSQPQHF. The CDR3 coding sequence is TGTGCCACCAGCCCCGGGACAGGAAGTAGTCAGCCCCAGCATTTT.

This chain joins TRBV7-9 and TRBJ1-2; D may be TRBD1 (6 bases). The CDR3 is 15 residues long. The V gene lost 5 bases and the J gene lost 0 bases, with 13 bases spanning the gap. Germline CDR1 SEHNR, CDR2 FQNEAQ (reference sequence). Here the CDR3 reads CASSPPDRTNYGYTF. CDR3 DNA sequence: TGTGCCAGCAGCCCTCCGGACAGAACTAACTATGGCTACACCTTC.

CDR3 protein: CASSSQGLQDTQYF. Written as DNA, the CDR3 is TGCGCCAGCAGCTCTCAGGGCCTCCAAGATACGCAGTATTTT. This chain joins TRBV5-1 and TRBJ2-3, with a possible D match to TRBD1 (5 bases). Germline V CDR1 and CDR2: SGHRS, YFSETQ. The V and J ends lost 3 bases and 5 bases respectively, with 13 bases between them. This CDR3 is 14 amino acids long.

This clone was picked up one time. The chain links TRBV19 to TRBJ2-3; 11 bases fit TRBD1. CDR1 and CDR2 (germline): LNHDA, SQIVND (reference sequence). The trim removed 4 bases at V and 6 bases at J, leaving 6 bases unmatched. The CDR3 has 15 amino acids. CDR3 sequence reads: CASSTGTGGLDTQYF. CDR3 DNA: TGTGCCAGTAGTACAGGGACAGGGGGTTTGGATACGCAGTATTTT. Complete variable domain (other parts from reference TRBV19 and TRBJ2-3): DGGITQSPKYLFRKEGQNVTLSCEQNLNHDAMYWYRQDPGQGLRLIYYSQIVNDFQKGDIAEGYSVSREKKESFPLTVTSAQKNPTAFYLCASSTGTGGLDTQYFGPGTRLTVL.

The rearrangement links TRBV4-3 to TRBJ2-5; a possible D gene is TRBD1 (5 bases). CDR3 length: 13 residues. Germline V CDR1 and CDR2: LGHNA, YSLEER. V shed 11 bases and J shed 5 bases, with 18 bases lying between them. CDR3 bases: TGCGCCGGAATTATTGCAGGGCAGGAGACCCAGTACTTC. It yields the protein CAGIIAGQETQYF.

As regards this clone: Mismatch with germline at one junction end may stem from a read error. The chain couples TRBV5-1 to TRBJ2-7; a weak D match, TRBD1 (5 bases). This CDR3 comprises 10 residues. Per the germline V gene, CDR1 is SGHRS and CDR2 is YFSETQ. The CDR3, as DNA: TGCGCCAGCAGCTACTTCTACAGGAACTTC. Amino acid sequence: CASSYFYRNF.

The rearrangement joins TRBV11-2 to TRBJ2-1; D call uncertain. Looked up from germline, CDR1 is SGHAT and CDR2 is FQNNGV. V dropped 1 base and J dropped 8 bases, with 9 bases sitting between them. The CDR3 has 13 residues. The CDR3 loop is CASSLGAPDEQFF. The CDR3 nucleotides read TGTGCCAGCAGCTTAGGAGCCCCCGATGAGCAGTTCTTC.

This chain joins TRBV6-6 and TRBJ1-3; 7 bases line up with TRBD1. The CDR3 extends over 16 amino acids. Unmatched junction bases numbered 8, after V lost 6 bases and J lost 0 bases. Germline CDR1 is MNHNY and CDR2 is SVGAGI (reference sequence). The CDR3 reads CASSRTRGSSGNTIYF. In nucleotides, the CDR3 is TGTGCCAGCAGCCGAACCAGGGGGAGCTCTGGAAACACCATATATTTT.

The rearrangement uses TRBV7-6 and TRBJ2-1; D unclear. This CDR3 region has 14 residues. V dropped 5 bases and J dropped 10 bases, with 18 bases sitting between them. CDR1 and CDR2 (germline): SGHVS, FNYEAQ. The CDR3 coding sequence is TGTGCCAGCAGCCCGAGTTTCGAAAGTCCCGAGCAGTTCTTC. It specifies CASSPSFESPEQFF.

The chain has TRBV9 and TRBJ1-2; D is possibly TRBD1 (5 bases). CDR1 and CDR2 (germline): SGDLS, YYNGEE. The V and J ends lost 3 bases and 4 bases respectively, with 19 bases between them. The CDR3 totals 16 residues. CDR3 loop: CASSALTGVLSYGYTF. The CDR3 DNA follows: TGTGCCAGCAGCGCCCTCACGGGGGTGCTTAGCTATGGCTACACCTTC.